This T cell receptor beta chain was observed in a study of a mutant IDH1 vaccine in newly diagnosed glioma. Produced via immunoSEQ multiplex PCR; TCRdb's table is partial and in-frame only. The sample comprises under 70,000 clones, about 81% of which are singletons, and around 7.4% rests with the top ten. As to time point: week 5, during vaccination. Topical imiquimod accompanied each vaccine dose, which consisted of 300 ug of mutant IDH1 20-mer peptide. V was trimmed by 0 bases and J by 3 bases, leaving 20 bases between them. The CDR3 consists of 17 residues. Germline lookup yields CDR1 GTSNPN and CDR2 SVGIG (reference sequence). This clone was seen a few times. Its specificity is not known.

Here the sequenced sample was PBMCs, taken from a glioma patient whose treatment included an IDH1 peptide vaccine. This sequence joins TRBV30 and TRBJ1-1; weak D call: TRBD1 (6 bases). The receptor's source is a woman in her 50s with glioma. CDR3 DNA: TGTGCCTGGAGTGTACTAAGTTCCAGGGGTCGGTACACTGAAGCTTTCTTT. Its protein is CAWSVLSSRGRYTEAFF.